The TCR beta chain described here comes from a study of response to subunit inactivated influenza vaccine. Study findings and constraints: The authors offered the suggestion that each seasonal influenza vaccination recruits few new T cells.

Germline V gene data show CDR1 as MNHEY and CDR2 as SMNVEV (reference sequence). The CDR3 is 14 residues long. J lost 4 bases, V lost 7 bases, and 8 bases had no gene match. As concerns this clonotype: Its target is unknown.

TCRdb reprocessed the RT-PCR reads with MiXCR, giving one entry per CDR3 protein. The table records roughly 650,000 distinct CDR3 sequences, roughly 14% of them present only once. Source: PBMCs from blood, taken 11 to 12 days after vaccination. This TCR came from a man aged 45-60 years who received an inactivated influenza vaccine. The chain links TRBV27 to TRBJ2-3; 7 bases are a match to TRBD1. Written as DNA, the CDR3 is TGTGCCAGCACTCTAGACGACAGGGCAGATACGCAGTATTTT. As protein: CASTLDDRADTQYF.